This T cell receptor (beta chain) derives from a study of T cells expressing NK-cell markers. As for the study in general: Out of eight donors sequenced, seven tested HCMV-seropositive and the remaining one seronegative.

CDR1 is LGHDT, CDR2 YNNKEL, per germline (reference sequence). The CDR3 extends over 19 amino acids. As the method of synthesis, 5'RACE template switching with UMIs yielded TCR beta cDNA. Reanalyzing the 5' RACE reads, TCRdb keeps one entry per CDR3 protein, without DNA. The sample includes about 150,000 distinct CDR3 sequences. This receptor was taken from a woman aged 45-65 years in good health. The sample taken for sequencing was blood T cells: a sorted CD56 or NKG2C T cell subset, CD4+ or CD8+ T cells, or bulk PBMC T cells (not recorded which). The chain has TRBV3-1 and TRBJ2-2; the TCRdb call, TRBD2, lacks DNA for checking. CDR3 residues: CASSHHPGLAGVNTGELFF.